This TCR beta chain was identified in a study of T cell changes during pregnancy in multiple sclerosis. This clone was picked up one time. This CDR3 region has 15 residues. Per the germline V gene, CDR1 is SNHLY and CDR2 is FYNNEI. V gave up 5 bases and J gave up 4 bases; unmatched junction bases: 5. Sequenced by immunoSEQ multiplex PCR; TCRdb stores in-frame clones only, minus some. The sample lists approximately 70,000 clones; roughly nine tenths were seen once. Sequencing was performed on peripheral blood, taken in the first trimester of pregnancy. The source of this sequence is a female donor in good health, enrolled as a control in a pregnancy study. The V and J genes are TRBV2 and TRBJ2-1; 10 positions agree with TRBD2. For the CDR3, the DNA is TGTGCCAGCAGTAGCGGGAGGGGGGAGTACAATGAGCAGTTCTTC. This sequence encodes CASSSGRGEYNEQFF.